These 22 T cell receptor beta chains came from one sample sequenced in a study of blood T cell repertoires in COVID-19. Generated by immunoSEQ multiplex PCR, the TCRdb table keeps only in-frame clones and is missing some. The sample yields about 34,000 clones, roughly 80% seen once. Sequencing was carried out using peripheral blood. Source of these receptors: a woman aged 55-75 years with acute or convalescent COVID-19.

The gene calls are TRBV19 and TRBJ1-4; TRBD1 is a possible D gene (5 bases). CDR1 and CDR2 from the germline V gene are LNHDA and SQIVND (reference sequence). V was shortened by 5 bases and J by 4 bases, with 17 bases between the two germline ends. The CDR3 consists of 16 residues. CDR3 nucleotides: TGTGCCAGTAGTCAATCAGGGAGGACAAGTAATGAAAAACTGTTTTTT. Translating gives CASSQSGRTSNEKLFF.

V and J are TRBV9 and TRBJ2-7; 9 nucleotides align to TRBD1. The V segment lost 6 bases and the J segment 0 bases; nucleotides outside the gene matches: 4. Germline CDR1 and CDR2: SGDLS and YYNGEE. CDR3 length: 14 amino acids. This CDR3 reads CASTRTGDSYEQYF. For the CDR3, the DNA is TGTGCCAGCACCCGGACAGGGGACTCCTACGAGCAGTACTTC.

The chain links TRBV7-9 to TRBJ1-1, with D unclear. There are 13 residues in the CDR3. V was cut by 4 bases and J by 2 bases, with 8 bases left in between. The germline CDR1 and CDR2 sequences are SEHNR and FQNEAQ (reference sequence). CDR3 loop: CASSSQQNTEAFF. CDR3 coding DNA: TGTGCCAGCAGCTCACAGCAAAACACTGAAGCTTTCTTT.

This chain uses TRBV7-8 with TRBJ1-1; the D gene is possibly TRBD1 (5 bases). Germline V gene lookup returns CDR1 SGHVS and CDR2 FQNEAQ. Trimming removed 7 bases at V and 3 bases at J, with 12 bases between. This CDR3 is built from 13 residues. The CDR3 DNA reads TGTGCCAGCAACCGGGGGGAGGACACTGAAGCTTTCTTT. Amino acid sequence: CASNRGEDTEAFF.

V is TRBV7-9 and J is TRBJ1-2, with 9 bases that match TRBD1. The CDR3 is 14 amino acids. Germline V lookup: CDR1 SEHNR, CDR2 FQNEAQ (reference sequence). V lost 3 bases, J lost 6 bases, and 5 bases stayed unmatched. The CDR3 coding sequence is TGTGCCAGCAGCTTGGGACAGGGTGGCCATGGCTACACCTTC. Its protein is CASSLGQGGHGYTF. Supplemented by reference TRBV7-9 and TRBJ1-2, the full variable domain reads DTGVSQNPRHKITKRGQNVTFRCDPISEHNRLYWYRQTLGQGPEFLTYFQNEAQLEKSRLLSDRFSAERPKGSFSTLEIQRTEQGDSAMYLCASSLGQGGHGYTFGSGTRLTVV.

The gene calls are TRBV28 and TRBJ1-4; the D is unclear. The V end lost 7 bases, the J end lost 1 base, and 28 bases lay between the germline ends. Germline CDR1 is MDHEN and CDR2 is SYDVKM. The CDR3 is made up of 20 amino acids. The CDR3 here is CASTLKASALAILTNEKLFF. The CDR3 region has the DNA TGTGCCAGCACCTTAAAGGCCTCGGCTCTAGCCATCCTAACTAATGAAAAACTGTTTTTT.

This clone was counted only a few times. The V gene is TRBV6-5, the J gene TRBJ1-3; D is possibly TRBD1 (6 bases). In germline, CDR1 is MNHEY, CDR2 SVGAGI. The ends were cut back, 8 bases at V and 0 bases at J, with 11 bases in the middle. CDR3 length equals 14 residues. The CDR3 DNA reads TGTGCCAGCTCCGGACAGTTCTCTGGAAACACCATATATTTT. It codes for CASSGQFSGNTIYF.

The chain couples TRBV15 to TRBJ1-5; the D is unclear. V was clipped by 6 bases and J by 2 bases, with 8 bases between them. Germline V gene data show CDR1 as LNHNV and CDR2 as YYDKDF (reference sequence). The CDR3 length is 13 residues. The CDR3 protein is CATRIDGNQPQHF. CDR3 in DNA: TGTGCCACCAGGATAGATGGCAATCAGCCCCAGCATTTT.

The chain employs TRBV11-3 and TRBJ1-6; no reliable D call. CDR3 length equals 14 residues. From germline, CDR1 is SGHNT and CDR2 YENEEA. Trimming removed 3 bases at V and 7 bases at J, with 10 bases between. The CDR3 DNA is TGTGCCAGCAGCTTGGCAGGAGGGAATTCACCCCTCCACTTT. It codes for CASSLAGGNSPLHF.

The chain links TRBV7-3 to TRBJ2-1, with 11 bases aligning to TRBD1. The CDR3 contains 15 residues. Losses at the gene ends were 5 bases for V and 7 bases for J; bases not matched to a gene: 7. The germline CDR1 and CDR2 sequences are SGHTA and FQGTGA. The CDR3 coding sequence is TGTGCCAGCAGCCCTCCCGGGACAGGGGGGAATGAGCAGTTCTTC. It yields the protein CASSPPGTGGNEQFF.

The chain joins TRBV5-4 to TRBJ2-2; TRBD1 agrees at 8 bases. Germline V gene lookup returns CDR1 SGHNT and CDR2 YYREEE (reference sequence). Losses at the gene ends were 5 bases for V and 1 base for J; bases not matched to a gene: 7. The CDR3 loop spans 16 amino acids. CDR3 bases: TGTGCCAGCAGGCCCACAGGGGGGATGAACACCGGGGAGCTGTTTTTT. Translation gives CASRPTGGMNTGELFF.

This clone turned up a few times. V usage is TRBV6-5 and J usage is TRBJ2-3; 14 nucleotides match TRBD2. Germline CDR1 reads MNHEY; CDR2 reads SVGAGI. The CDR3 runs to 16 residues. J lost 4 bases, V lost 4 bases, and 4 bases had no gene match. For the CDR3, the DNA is TGTGCCAGCAGTTCCGGGACTAGCGGGGGCCCAGATACGCAGTATTTT. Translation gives CASSSGTSGGPDTQYF.

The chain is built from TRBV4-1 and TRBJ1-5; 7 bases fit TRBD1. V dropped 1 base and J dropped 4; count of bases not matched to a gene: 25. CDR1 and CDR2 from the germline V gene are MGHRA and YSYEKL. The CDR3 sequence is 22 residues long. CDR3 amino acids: CASSQVASRNGVGTANNQPQHF. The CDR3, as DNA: TGCGCCAGCAGCCAAGTCGCCTCACGGAACGGCGTAGGGACAGCTAATAATCAGCCCCAGCATTTT.

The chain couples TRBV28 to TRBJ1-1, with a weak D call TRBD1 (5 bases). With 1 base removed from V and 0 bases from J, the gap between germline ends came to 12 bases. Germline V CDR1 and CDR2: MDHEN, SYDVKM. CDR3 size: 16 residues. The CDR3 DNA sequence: TGTGCCAGCAGTTTATTCGACAGCTCCATGAACACTGAAGCTTTCTTT. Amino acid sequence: CASSLFDSSMNTEAFF.

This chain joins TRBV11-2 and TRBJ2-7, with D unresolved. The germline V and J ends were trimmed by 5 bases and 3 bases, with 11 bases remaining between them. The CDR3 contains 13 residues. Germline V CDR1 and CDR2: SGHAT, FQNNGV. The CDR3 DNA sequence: TGTGCCAGCAGCCCCAGCGCTGTCTACGAGCAGTACTTC. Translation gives CASSPSAVYEQYF. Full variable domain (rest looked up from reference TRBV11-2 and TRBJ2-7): EAGVAQSPRYKIIEKRQSVAFWCNPISGHATLYWYQQILGQGPKLLIQFQNNGVVDDSQLPKDRFSAERLKGVDSTLKIQPAKLEDSAVYLCASSPSAVYEQYFGPGTRLTVT.

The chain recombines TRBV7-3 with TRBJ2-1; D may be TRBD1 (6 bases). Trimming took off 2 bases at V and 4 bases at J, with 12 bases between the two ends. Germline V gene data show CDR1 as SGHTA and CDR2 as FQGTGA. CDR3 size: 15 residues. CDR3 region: CASSLQGQGYNEQFF. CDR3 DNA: TGTGCCAGCAGCTTACAGGGGCAGGGTTACAATGAGCAGTTCTTC. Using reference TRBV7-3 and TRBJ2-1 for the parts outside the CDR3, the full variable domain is GAGVSQTPSNKVTEKGKYVELRCDPISGHTALYWYRQSLGQGPEFLIYFQGTGAADDSGLPNDRFFAVRPEGSVSTLKIQRTERGDSAVYLCASSLQGQGYNEQFFGPGTRLTVL.

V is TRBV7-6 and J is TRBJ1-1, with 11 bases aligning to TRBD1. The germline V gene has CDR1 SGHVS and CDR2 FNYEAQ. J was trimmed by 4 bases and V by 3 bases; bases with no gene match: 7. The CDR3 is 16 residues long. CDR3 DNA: TGTGCCAGCAGCTTGGGGACAGGGGGGAGGATCACTGAAGCTTTCTTT. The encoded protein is CASSLGTGGRITEAFF.

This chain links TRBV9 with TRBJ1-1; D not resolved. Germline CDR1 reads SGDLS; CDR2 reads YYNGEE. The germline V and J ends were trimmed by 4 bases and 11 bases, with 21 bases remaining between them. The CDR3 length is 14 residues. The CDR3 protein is CASSPGRDVRWAFF. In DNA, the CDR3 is TGTGCCAGCAGCCCAGGCCGCGACGTCAGGTGGGCTTTCTTT.

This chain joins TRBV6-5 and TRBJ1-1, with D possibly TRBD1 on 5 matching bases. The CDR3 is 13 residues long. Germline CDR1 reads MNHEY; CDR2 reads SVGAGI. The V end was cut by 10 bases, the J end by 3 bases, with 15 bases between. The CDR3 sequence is CATRTTGDTEAFF. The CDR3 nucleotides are TGTGCCACGAGAACAACAGGAGACACTGAAGCTTTCTTT.

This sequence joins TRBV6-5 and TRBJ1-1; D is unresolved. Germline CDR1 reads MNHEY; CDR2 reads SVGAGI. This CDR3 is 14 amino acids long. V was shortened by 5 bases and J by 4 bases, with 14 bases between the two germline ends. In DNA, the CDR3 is TGTGCCAGCAGTCCGACCACTGGGAGCACTGAAGCTTTCTTT. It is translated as CASSPTTGSTEAFF.

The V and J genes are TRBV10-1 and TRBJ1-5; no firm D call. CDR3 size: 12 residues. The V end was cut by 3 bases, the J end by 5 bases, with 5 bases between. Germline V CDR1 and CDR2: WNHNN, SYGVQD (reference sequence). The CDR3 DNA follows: TGCGCCAGCAGTGATCGGGATCAGCCCCAGCATTTT. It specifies CASSDRDQPQHF.

The CDR3 sequence: CSVEDSGDFGYTF. In DNA form, the CDR3 reads TGCAGCGTTGAGGACTCGGGGGATTTTGGCTACACCTTC. This chain connects TRBV29-1 to TRBJ1-2, with a possible D match to TRBD1 (5 bases). The ends were cut back, 3 bases at V and 7 bases at J, with 15 bases in the middle. Germline V gives CDR1 SQVTM, CDR2 ANQGSEA. The CDR3 has 13 amino acids.